The rows below give T cell receptor beta chains drawn from one sample of a study of blood T cell repertoires in COVID-19. The repertoire was sequenced with immunoSEQ multiplex PCR; TCRdb's copy has only in-frame clones and lacks some. The table lists 310,000 or so clones, around 90% of them singletons. Sequenced input: peripheral blood. The receptors derive from a man in his sixties or seventies with acute or convalescent COVID-19. CDR3s include the opening cysteine and the closing phenylalanine or tryptophan. Fields, in order: V gene, clone size, D gene, J gene, CDR3 protein, CDR3 DNA. The D gene is left open where the match is weak. Where a row states a size, it is once, few, many or the class of an expanded clone; other rows omit it.

TRBV6-5	once	TRBD1	TRBJ1-6	CASKGQGDSPLHF	TGTGCCAGCAAGGGACAGGGTGATTCACCCCTCCACTTT
TRBV6-5	NA	NA	TRBJ1-1	CASRKYTTENTEAFF	TGTGCCAGCAGGAAATATACCACAGAGAACACTGAAGCTTTCTTT
TRBV20-1	NA	NA	TRBJ2-1	CSAALLNEQFF	TGCAGTGCTGCCCTATTGAATGAGCAGTTCTTC
TRBV29-1	few	TRBD1	TRBJ2-7	CSVEDSQGAREQYF	TGCAGCGTTGAAGATAGCCAGGGGGCGCGGGAGCAGTACTTC
TRBV27	NA	NA	TRBJ1-2	CASSLEPGTPYGYTF	TGTGCCAGCAGTTTAGAGCCTGGGACACCATATGGCTACACCTTC
TRBV7-2	NA	NA	TRBJ1-3	CASSPVKGAGNTIYF	TGTGCCAGCTCCCCAGTTAAAGGGGCTGGAAACACCATATATTTT
TRBV10-2	NA	NA	TRBJ2-1	CASSVADSEQFF	TGCGCCAGCAGTGTGGCAGATTCGGAGCAGTTCTTC
TRBV5-1	NA	TRBD2	TRBJ2-5	CASSRGTSGPQETQYF	TGCGCCAGCAGCCGAGGGACTAGCGGACCCCAAGAGACCCAGTACTTC
TRBV28	once	NA	TRBJ1-2	CASSLKGYGYTF	TGTGCCAGCAGTTTAAAGGGGTATGGCTACACCTTC
TRBV9	NA	NA	TRBJ1-1	CASSEQTGDTEAFF	TGTGCCAGCAGCGAGCAGACAGGAGACACTGAAGCTTTCTTT
TRBV6-5	NA	TRBD1	TRBJ1-5	CASSRTGSHQPQHF	TGTGCCAGCTCCCGGACAGGGTCCCATCAGCCCCAGCATTTT
TRBV5-1	NA	TRBD1	TRBJ2-5	CASSAAGGAETQYF	TGCGCCAGCAGCGCCGCAGGGGGCGCAGAGACCCAGTACTTC
TRBV3-1/TRBV3-2	NA	TRBD2	TRBJ2-5	CASMRGLASGETQYF	TGTGCCAGCATGAGAGGACTAGCGTCAGGAGAGACCCAGTACTTC
TRBV28	NA	TRBD2	TRBJ2-7	CASRDSGPAEQYF	TGTGCCAGCAGGGATAGCGGGCCCGCGGAGCAGTACTTC
TRBV6-5	NA	NA	TRBJ1-3	CASRPDIRSGNTIYF	TGTGCCAGCAGACCAGACATTCGCTCTGGAAACACCATATATTTT
TRBV7-2	NA	TRBD2	TRBJ2-5	CASSLAGGGSETQYF	TGTGCCAGCAGCTTAGCTGGCGGGGGGTCGGAGACCCAGTACTTC